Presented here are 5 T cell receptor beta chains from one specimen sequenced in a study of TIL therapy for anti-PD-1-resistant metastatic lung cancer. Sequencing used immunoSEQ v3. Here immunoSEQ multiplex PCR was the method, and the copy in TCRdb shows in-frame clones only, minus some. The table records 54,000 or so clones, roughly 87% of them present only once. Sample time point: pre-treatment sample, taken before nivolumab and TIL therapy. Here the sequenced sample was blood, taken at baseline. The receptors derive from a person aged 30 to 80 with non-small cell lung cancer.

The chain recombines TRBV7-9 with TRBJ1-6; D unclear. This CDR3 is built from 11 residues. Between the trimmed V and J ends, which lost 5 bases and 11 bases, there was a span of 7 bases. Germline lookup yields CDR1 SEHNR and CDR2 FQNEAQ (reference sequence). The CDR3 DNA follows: TGTGCCAGCAGCGATAAGACACCCCTCCACTTT. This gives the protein CASSDKTPLHF.

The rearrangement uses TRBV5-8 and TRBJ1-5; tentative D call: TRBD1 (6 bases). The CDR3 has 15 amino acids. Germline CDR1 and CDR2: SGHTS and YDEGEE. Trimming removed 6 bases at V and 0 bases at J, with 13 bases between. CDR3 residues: CASNKGQTSNQPQHF. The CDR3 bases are TGTGCCAGCAACAAAGGACAGACTAGCAATCAGCCCCAGCATTTT.

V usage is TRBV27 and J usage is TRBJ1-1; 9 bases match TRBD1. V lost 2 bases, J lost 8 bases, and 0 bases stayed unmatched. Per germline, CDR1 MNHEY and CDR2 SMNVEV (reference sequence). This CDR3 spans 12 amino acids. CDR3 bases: TGTGCCAGCAGTTTAGGACAGGGGGAAGCTTTCTTT. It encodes CASSLGQGEAFF.

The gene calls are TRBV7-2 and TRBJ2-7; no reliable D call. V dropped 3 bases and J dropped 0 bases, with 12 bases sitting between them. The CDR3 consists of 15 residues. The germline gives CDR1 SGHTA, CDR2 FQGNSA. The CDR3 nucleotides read TGTGCCAGCAGCTTGCAGTCCTTCAGCTCCTACGAGCAGTACTTC. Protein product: CASSLQSFSSYEQYF.

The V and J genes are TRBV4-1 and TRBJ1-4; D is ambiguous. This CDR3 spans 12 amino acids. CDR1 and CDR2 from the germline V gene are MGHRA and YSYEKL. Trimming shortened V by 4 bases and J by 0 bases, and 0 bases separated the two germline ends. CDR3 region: CASSPTNEKLFF. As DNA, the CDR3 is TGCGCCAGCAGCCCAACTAATGAAAAACTGTTTTTT.